This TCR beta chain was recorded in a study of response to subunit inactivated influenza vaccine. Findings and limits, study-wide: The authors proposed limited new T cell recruitment per seasonal influenza vaccination.

This clonotype was observed a handful of times. The antigen remains unidentified. This CDR3 contains 15 residues. V shed 1 base and J shed 2 bases, with 11 bases lying between them. CDR1 is MGHDK, CDR2 SYGVNS, per germline. MiXCR was run by TCRdb on the RT-PCR reads, yielding one entry per CDR3 protein. The sample holds fewer than 200,000 distinct CDR3 sequences; around 9.2% are singletons and the top ten take approximately 11%. The rearrangement links TRBV25-1 to TRBJ2-5; unclear D gene. The origin of this receptor is a man aged 50 or older who received an inactivated influenza vaccine. The sequenced sample was non-naive T cells sorted from PBMCs, obtained on the day of vaccination. The CDR3 reads CASSESLGGQETQYF. The CDR3 DNA sequence: TGTGCCAGCAGTGAATCCCTAGGTGGTCAAGAGACCCAGTACTTC.